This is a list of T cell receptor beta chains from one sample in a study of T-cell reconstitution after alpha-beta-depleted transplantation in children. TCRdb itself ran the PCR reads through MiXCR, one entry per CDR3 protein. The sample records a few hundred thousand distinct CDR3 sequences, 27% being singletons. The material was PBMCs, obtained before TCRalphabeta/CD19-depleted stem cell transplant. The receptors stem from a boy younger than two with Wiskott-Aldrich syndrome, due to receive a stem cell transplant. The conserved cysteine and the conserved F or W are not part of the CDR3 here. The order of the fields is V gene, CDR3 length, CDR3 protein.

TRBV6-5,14,ASSYSGTAFSYEQY
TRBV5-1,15,ASSLGDRGDLSEKLF
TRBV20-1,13,SARDAGQNTGELF
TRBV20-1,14,SAVELAGVWDNEQF
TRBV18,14,ASSPRPWGANYGYT
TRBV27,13,ASSPGGGTGFVQY
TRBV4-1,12,ASSQEQNTDTQY
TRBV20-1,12,SAKLAVNTGELF
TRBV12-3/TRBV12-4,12,ASGIQVPTGELF
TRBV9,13,ASSVAVGEVYEQY
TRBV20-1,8,STEEETQY
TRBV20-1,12,SAMRGSGQETQY
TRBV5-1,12,ASSLITNAYEQY
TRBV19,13,ASRVASLMNTEAF
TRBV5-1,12,ASSYDTYTDTQY
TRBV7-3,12,ASSRTALDTEAF
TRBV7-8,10,ASSYGRYEQY
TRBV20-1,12,SASDGPSYNEQF
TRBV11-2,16,ASSPSGLTNSGANVLT
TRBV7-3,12,ASSIRGSYNEQF
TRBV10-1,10,ASSVIAGTQY
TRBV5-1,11,ASSLEVSGELF
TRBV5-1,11,ASSYRGLSGYT
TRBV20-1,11,SAETSGNYEQY
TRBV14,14,ASSLRAGFGGETQY
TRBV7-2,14,ASRRDGRFSGNTIY
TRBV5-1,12,ASSLTTSLNEQF
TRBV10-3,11,ATRDRATDTQY
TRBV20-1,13,SARDRRRGSDGYT
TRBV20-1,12,SARDYGSAETQY
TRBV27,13,ASSLTNSGRETQY
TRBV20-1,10,SAIRTTYEQY
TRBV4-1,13,ASSQVGRENYEQY
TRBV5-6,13,ASTYSGAYNSPLH
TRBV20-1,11,SARGQANQPQH
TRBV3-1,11,ASAGTANEKLF
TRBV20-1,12,SAIGLVGPYEQY
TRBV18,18,ASSPRRTKLAGVNTGELF
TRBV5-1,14,ASSLEGVASYNEQF
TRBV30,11,AWGVRRTGELF
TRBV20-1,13,SAPRMTGTNTEAF
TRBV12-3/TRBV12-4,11,ASTLLPNTEAF
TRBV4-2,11,ASSQIVNTEAF
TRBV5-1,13,ASSFHQAGYDEQF
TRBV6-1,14,ASRPNALPGENEQF
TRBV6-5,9,ATRRVDEQY
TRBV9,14,ASSVDRGTGANVLT
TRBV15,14,ATSRARLAAYNEQF
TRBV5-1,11,ASSGEVNTEAF
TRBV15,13,ATSRERPGGNIQY
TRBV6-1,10,ASVYSLGTQY
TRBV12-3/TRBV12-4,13,ASSLGSGDTGELF
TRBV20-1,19,SARDRYRELSYGSSYNEQF
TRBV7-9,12,ASSSRDRIYEQY